This T cell receptor beta chain derives from a study of T-cell reconstitution after alpha-beta-depleted transplantation in children. Germline V lookup: CDR1 DFQATT, CDR2 SNEGSKA (reference sequence). Trimming took off 3 bases at V and 0 bases at J, with 6 bases between the two ends. The CDR3 contains 13 residues. Unique molecular identifiers were built into the TCRbeta library. TCRdb fed the PCR reads into MiXCR, producing one record per CDR3 protein. The sample lists around 670,000 distinct CDR3 sequences, approximately 14% occurring once. Sequenced here: PBMCs, sampled before TCRalphabeta/CD19-depleted stem cell transplant. The chain is built from TRBV20-1 and TRBJ1-3; D remains ambiguous. The receptor was derived from a girl aged 2 to 9 with congenital amegakaryocytic thrombocytopenia, due to receive a stem cell transplant. For the CDR3, the DNA is TGCAGTGCTAGTACTGCCTCTGGAAACACCATATATTTT. This codes for CSASTASGNTIYF.